This TCR beta chain came from a study of technical replicates of blood from a few donors. The germline gives CDR1 SGHTA, CDR2 FQGTGA. V was clipped by 3 bases and J by 6 bases, with 9 bases between them. The CDR3 length is 13 residues. Sequencing used immunoSEQ multiplex PCR; TCRdb keeps in-frame clones, though not all of them. Counted here are approximately 65,000 clones, approximately 83% occurring once; the ten biggest clones make up approximately 4.8%. This clone was seen only a few times. The TCR comes from a human donor in good health. Some clones in this sample may be carry-over from other donors' samples. Sequenced sample: PBMCs. J is TRBJ2-1 and V is TRBV7-3; D is unresolved. CDR3 loop: CASSFSGANEQFF. The DNA for the CDR3 is TGTGCCAGCAGCTTTAGTGGTGCCAATGAGCAGTTCTTC.